The rows below give T cell receptor beta chains drawn from one sample of a study of T-cell memory formation after mild COVID-19. TCRdb reprocessed the 5' RACE reads via MiXCR and lists one record per CDR3 protein. Here the sample spans a few hundred thousand distinct CDR3 sequences, under 25% being singletons. What was sequenced was PBMCs or a T cell subset sorted from them (not recorded which). These receptors were taken from an adult woman who had mild COVID-19 (a few samples of this study predate the infection). Cell type and time point are not known. CDR3s include the opening cysteine and the closing phenylalanine or tryptophan. D genes are given only for firm matches. The size entry is marked missing in some rows and otherwise reads once, few, many or a size class.

abundance	d_gene	v_gene	j_gene	CDR3nt	CDR3aa
.	.	TRBV18	TRBJ2-3	TGTGCCAGCTCACCGGACGGGAGCACAGATACGCAGTATTTT	CASSPDGSTDTQYF
few	.	TRBV20-1	TRBJ2-7	TGCAGTGGGGGCAGGGAATACGAGCAGTACTTC	CSGGREYEQYF
.	.	TRBV15	TRBJ2-3	TGTGCCACGGGCCAATGGAGCACAGATACGCAGTATTTT	CATGQWSTDTQYF
.	.	TRBV11-2	TRBJ2-5	TGTGCCAGCAGCTTAGGGGCAGCCGAGTACTTC	CASSLGAAEYF
.	TRBD1	TRBV12-3/TRBV12-4	TRBJ1-4	TGTGCCAGCAGGACAGGGACATATACAAAACTGTTTTTT	CASRTGTYTKLFF
.	.	TRBV6-4	TRBJ2-6	TGTGCCAGCAGTGAAGACGGCGATGGGGCCAACGTCCTGACTTTC	CASSEDGDGANVLTF
.	.	TRBV27	TRBJ1-1	TGTGCCAGCAGAGATTGGGGGGCGGGGTACACTGAAGCTTTCTTT	CASRDWGAGYTEAFF
.	TRBD2	TRBV7-2	TRBJ2-7	TGTGCCAGCTTGGGACTAGCGGGAGCATCCGAGCAGTACTTC	CASLGLAGASEQYF
.	TRBD2	TRBV20-1	TRBJ2-5	TGCAGTGCTCAGGGGGCTAGCGGGGGACAAGAGACCCAGTACTTC	CSAQGASGGQETQYF
few	TRBD1	TRBV20-1	TRBJ2-7	TGCAGTGCTAGGCTCCGGGACAGGGGATACGAGCAGTACTTC	CSARLRDRGYEQYF
.	.	TRBV5-1	TRBJ2-3	TGCGCCAGCAGCTTAAATCCAGAGTGGGGCATTATAGCGCAGTATTTT	CASSLNPEWGIIAQYF
few	.	TRBV6-6	TRBJ2-5	TGTGCCAGCAAGTTACAGTTGATCCAAGAGACCCAGTACTTC	CASKLQLIQETQYF
many	TRBD1	TRBV7-8	TRBJ2-2	TGTGCCAGCAGCCTTTCGGACAGGCGATACACCGGGGAGCTGTTTTTT	CASSLSDRRYTGELFF
few	TRBD1	TRBV4-1	TRBJ2-1	TGCGCCAGCAGCCGAGGGGGGACAGGTCACAATGAGCAGTTCTTC	CASSRGGTGHNEQFF
.	.	TRBV4-2	TRBJ1-5	TGTGCCAGCAGCCAAGATTCTCAGCCCCAGCATTTT	CASSQDSQPQHF
.	TRBD2	TRBV3-1	TRBJ2-7	TGTGCCAGCAGCCAGACTTGGAGCGGGGGACACACCGCTCGTGAGCAGTACTTC	CASSQTWSGGHTAREQYF
few	TRBD1	TRBV7-9	TRBJ1-2	TGTGCCAGCATGGGACAGGGACACTATGGCTACACCTTC	CASMGQGHYGYTF